The T cell receptor beta chain under discussion was sequenced for a study of shared clonotypes between healthy human individuals. The study's findings and limits: Naive subsets generally exceeded memory subsets in estimated richness.

CDR1 SGHTA and CDR2 FQGNSA come from the germline V gene. J gave up 6 bases and V 4 bases, and 12 bases lay outside the gene matches. CDR3 length equals 17 residues. It was roughly 190 ng DNA, around 32,000 T cell genomes, that sorted-subset replicate PCRs used. Libraries were prepared by immunoSEQ multiplex PCR; TCRdb keeps only in-frame clonotypes and omits some of them. The sample holds roughly 1.5 million clones, 95% to 99% seen once. As for this clone: Its specificity is unknown.

This chain connects TRBV7-2 to TRBJ2-1; TRBD2 matches at 10 bases. The TCR sequence derives from a man aged 25-45 years in good health. Sample: naive CD4+ T cells sorted from blood. Subset denoted: CD45RA+ positively selected. The CDR3 DNA reads as TGTGCCAGCAGCTACAGACTAGCGGGCACCCTGCCCAATGAGCAGTTCTTC. This sequence encodes CASSYRLAGTLPNEQFF.